This T cell receptor beta chain was profiled in a study of T cells in localized non-small cell lung cancer. Study conclusions and caveats: Turning up in adjacent lung were a median roughly 50 of the top 100 tumor clones.

V dropped 4 bases and J dropped 5; count of bases not matched to a gene: 10. This CDR3 has 15 amino acids. In germline, CDR1 is SGHNT, CDR2 YENEEA. This clone was counted only a few times. Its antigen is not identified. Repertoires were generated with immunoSEQ multiplex PCR, while TCRdb's copy carries only in-frame clones and drops some. The repertoire consists of over 1,500 clones, with around a fifth occurring once and the leading ten covering roughly 12%. The sequencing here drew on normal lung tissue next to the tumor, taken before any cancer treatment. The sequence was collected from a woman aged 35 to 70 with stage III squamous cell lung carcinoma. The rearrangement joins TRBV11-3 to TRBJ2-5; TRBD1 matches at 7 bases. The CDR3 region is CASSSDRSPRETQYF. The CDR3 nucleotides are TGTGCCAGCAGCTCGGACAGGTCCCCACGGGAGACCCAGTACTTC.